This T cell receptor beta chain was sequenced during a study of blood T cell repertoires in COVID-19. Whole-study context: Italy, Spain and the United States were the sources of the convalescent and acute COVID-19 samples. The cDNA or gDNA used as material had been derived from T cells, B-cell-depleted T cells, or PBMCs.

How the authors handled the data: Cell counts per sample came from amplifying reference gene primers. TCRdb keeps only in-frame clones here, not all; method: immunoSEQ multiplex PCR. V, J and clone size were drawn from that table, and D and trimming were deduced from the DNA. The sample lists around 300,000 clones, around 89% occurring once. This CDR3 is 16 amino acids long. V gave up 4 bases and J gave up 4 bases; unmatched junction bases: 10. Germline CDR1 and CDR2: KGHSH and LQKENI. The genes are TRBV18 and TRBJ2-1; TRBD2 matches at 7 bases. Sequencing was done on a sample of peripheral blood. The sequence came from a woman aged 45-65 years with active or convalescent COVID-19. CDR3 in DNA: TGTGCCAGCTCACGACCGGGGCGGGAGCCTTACAATGAGCAGTTCTTC. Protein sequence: CASSRPGREPYNEQFF.